This T cell receptor beta chain was obtained from a study of regulatory T cells in long-lasting Graves disease. Study-wide points: Favored gene segments in persistent disease were TRBV28, TRBJ1-2 and TRBJ2-5.

A word on this clonotype: As yet, its antigen is unknown.

Indicated time point: persistent/refractory GD, antithyroid drugs over 5 years with positive TRAb. The TCR library was made from RNA extracted from PBMCs. V was trimmed by 4 bases and J by 0 bases, leaving 24 bases between them. CDR1 and CDR2 from the germline V gene are LNHDA and SQIVND (reference sequence). The length of the CDR3 is 19 residues. Combining iRepertoire HTBI primers with Arm-PCR of CDR3 regions, the authors built TCR beta libraries. A single record per CDR3 protein comes from TCRdb applying MiXCR to the multiplex PCR reads. The sample carries 430,000 or so distinct CDR3 sequences, 20% to 25% recorded once.

Source: peripheral blood mononuclear cells (PBMCs), taken when the disease was refractory, from a patient treated with antithyroid drugs. This clonotype was sampled from a female donor with Graves disease. V usage is TRBV19 and J usage is TRBJ1-2, with D perhaps matching TRBD1 (6 bases). The CDR3 nucleotides are TGTGCCAGTAGTAGGGGGGACATCGGAACGAAAAAAGCTAACTATGGCTACACCTTC. Encoded protein: CASSRGDIGTKKANYGYTF.